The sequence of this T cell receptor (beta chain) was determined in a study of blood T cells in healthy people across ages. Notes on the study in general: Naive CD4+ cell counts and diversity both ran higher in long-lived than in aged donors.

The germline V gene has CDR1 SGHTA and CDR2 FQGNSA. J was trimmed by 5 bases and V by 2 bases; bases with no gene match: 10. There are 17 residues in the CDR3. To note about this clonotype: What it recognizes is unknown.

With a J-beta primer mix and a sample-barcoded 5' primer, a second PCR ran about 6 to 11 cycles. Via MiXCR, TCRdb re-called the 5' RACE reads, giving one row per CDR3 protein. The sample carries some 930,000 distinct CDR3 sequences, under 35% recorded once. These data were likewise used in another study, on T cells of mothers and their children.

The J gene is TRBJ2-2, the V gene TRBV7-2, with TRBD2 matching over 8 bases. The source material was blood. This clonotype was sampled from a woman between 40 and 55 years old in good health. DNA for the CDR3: TGTGCCAGCAGCTTAATGAACGGGGGGGCCTCGACCGGGGAGCTGTTTTTT. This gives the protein CASSLMNGGASTGELFF.